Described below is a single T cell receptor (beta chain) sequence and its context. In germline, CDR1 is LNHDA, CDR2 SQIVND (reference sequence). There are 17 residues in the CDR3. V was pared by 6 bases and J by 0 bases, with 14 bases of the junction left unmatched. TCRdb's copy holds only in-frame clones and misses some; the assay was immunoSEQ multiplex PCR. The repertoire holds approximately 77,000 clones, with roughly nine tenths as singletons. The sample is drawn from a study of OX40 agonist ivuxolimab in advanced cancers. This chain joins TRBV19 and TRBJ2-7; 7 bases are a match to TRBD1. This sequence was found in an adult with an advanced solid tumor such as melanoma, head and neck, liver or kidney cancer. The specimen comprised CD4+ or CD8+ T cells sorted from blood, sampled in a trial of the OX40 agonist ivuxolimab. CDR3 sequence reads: CASSPIPGQESSYEQYF. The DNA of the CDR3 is TGTGCCAGTAGCCCTATCCCAGGACAGGAGAGCTCCTACGAGCAGTACTTC.